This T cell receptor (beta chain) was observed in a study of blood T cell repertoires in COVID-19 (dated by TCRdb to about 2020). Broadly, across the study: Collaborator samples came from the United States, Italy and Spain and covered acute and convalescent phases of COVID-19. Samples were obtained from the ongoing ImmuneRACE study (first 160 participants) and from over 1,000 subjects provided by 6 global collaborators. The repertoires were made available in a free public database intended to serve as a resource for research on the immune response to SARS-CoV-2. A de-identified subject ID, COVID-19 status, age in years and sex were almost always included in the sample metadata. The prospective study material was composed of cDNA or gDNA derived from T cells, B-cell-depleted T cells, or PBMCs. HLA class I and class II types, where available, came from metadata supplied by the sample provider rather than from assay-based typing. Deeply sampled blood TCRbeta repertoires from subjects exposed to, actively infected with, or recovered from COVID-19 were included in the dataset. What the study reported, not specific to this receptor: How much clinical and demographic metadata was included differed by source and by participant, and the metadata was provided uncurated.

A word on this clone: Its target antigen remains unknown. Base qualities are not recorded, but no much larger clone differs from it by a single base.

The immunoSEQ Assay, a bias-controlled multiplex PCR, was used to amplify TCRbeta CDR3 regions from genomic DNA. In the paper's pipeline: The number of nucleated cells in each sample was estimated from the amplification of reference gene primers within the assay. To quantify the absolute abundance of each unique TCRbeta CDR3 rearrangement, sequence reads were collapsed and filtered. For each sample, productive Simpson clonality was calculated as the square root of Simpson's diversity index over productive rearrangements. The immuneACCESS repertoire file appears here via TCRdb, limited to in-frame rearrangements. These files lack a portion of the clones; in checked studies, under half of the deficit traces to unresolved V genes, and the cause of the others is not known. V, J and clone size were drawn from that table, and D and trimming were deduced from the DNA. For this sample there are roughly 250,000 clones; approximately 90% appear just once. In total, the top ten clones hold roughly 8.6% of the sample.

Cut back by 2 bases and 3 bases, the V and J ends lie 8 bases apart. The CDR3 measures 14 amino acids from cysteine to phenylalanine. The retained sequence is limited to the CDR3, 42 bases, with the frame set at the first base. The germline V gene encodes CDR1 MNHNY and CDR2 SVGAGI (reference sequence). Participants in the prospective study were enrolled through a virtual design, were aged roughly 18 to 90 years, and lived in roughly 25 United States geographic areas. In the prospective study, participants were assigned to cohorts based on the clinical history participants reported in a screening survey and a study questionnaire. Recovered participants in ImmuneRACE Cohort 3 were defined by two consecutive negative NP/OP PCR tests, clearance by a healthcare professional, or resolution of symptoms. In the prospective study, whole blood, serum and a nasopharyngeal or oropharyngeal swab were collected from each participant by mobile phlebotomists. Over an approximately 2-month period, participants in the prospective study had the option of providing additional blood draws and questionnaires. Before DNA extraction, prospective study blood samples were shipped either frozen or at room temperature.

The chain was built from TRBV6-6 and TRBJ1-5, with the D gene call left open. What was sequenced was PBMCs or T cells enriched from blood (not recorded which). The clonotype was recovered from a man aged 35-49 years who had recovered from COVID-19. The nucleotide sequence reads TGTGCCAGCAGTTACGAGGTGGACAATCAGCCCCAGCATTTT. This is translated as CASSYEVDNQPQHF.